The clone carrying this T cell receptor (beta chain) was counted at least ten times. These data belong to a study of T cells in Graves' hyperthyroidism and ophthalmopathy. V lost 5 bases and J lost 3, with 13 bases in between. CDR3 length: 14 amino acids. RNA transcripts yielded amplified TCR beta CDR3 regions. Researchers ran a first-round RT-PCR on the TCR CDR3 using the HTBI primer set. TCRdb called the multiplex PCR reads again in MiXCR, with one record for every CDR3 protein. The sample carries more than 500,000 distinct CDR3 sequences, about 15% recorded once. The chain employs TRBV12-3 or TRBV12-4 and TRBJ1-1; no firm D call. The sequencing input was blood. This receptor was taken from a woman in her 40s with Graves' ophthalmopathy. The CDR3 nucleotides read TGTGCCAGCAGTCTTTCTCCGGAGGACACTGAAGCTTTCTTT. Amino acid sequence: CASSLSPEDTEAFF.